These T cell receptor beta chains were read from a single sample in a study of graft-versus-host responses after intestinal transplantation. These receptors' antigens are unknown. Clones were sequenced by immunoSEQ multiplex PCR, and TCRdb holds only the in-frame ones, with some missing. The repertoire holds about 85,000 clones, with under 95% as singletons. Here the sequenced sample was unstimulated CD8+ T cells sorted from spleen or lymph node cells, taken before transplant. The receptors shown here come from a human donor who was the organ donor for an intestinal transplant. Each CDR3 is given with its conserved first and last residue. D genes are given only for firm matches. Where a row states a size, it is once, few, many or the class of an expanded clone; other rows omit it.

abundance: -; j_gene: TRBJ1-2; d_gene: TRBD1; v_gene: TRBV7-8; CDR3nt: TGTGCCAGCAGCTCTCGAACGGACAGGGAAGGAGGCTACACCTTC; CDR3aa: CASSSRTDREGGYTF
abundance: -; j_gene: TRBJ2-5; d_gene: TRBD2; v_gene: TRBV7-6; CDR3nt: TGTGCCAGCAGCTACGGGACTATCCAAGAGACCCAGTACTTC; CDR3aa: CASSYGTIQETQYF
abundance: -; j_gene: TRBJ2-2; d_gene: -; v_gene: TRBV15; CDR3nt: TGTGCCACCAGCAGAGATGAGGCGGGGGCTTTTAGCACCGGGGAGCTGTTTTTT; CDR3aa: CATSRDEAGAFSTGELFF
abundance: -; j_gene: TRBJ2-5; d_gene: -; v_gene: TRBV25-1; CDR3nt: TGTGCCAGCAGTGAATCCCCCATTCGGGGCCCCGAAGAGACCCAGTACTTC; CDR3aa: CASSESPIRGPEETQYF
abundance: -; j_gene: TRBJ1-5; d_gene: TRBD1; v_gene: TRBV27; CDR3nt: TGTGCCAGCAGTTTACAGGGGGCGAATCAGCCCCAGCATTTT; CDR3aa: CASSLQGANQPQHF
abundance: -; j_gene: TRBJ1-2; d_gene: -; v_gene: TRBV19; CDR3nt: TGTGCCAGTAGTCCCGGTTTATCTTATGGCTACACCTTC; CDR3aa: CASSPGLSYGYTF
abundance: -; j_gene: TRBJ1-6; d_gene: -; v_gene: TRBV6-1; CDR3nt: TGTGCCAGCAGTGAGATTCCCGAGAATTCACCCCTCCACTTT; CDR3aa: CASSEIPENSPLHF
abundance: -; j_gene: TRBJ2-3; d_gene: -; v_gene: TRBV6-1; CDR3nt: TGTGCCAGCACGAACGGAGCTAGCACAGATACGCAGTATTTT; CDR3aa: CASTNGASTDTQYF
abundance: -; j_gene: TRBJ2-7; d_gene: TRBD2; v_gene: TRBV11-2; CDR3nt: TGTGCCAGCAGCCTACTAGCGGGGGGGCACCACGAGCAGTACTTC; CDR3aa: CASSLLAGGHHEQYF
abundance: -; j_gene: TRBJ1-1; d_gene: TRBD1; v_gene: TRBV7-9; CDR3nt: TGTGCCAGCAGTACAGGGGGCGGCCACACTGAAGCTTTCTTT; CDR3aa: CASSTGGGHTEAFF
abundance: -; j_gene: TRBJ2-5; d_gene: -; v_gene: TRBV11-2; CDR3nt: TGTGCCAGCACGGACATACAAGAGACCCAGTACTTC; CDR3aa: CASTDIQETQYF
abundance: -; j_gene: TRBJ2-3; d_gene: -; v_gene: TRBV5-5; CDR3nt: TGTGCCAGCAGCTTGGATTGGAGGGCGGCAGATACGCAGTATTTT; CDR3aa: CASSLDWRAADTQYF
abundance: once; j_gene: TRBJ1-4; d_gene: -; v_gene: TRBV10-3; CDR3nt: TGTGCCATCAGTGAGTCGATGAGGGGAACTAATGAAAAACTGTTTTTT; CDR3aa: CAISESMRGTNEKLFF
abundance: -; j_gene: TRBJ2-7; d_gene: -; v_gene: TRBV7-9; CDR3nt: TGTGCCAGCAGCACCGATGGACGGTCATCGGAGCAGTACTTC; CDR3aa: CASSTDGRSSEQYF
abundance: -; j_gene: TRBJ1-1; d_gene: -; v_gene: TRBV6-1; CDR3nt: TGTGCCAGCAGTGAACACCGGCAGAACACTGAAGCTTTCTTT; CDR3aa: CASSEHRQNTEAFF
abundance: -; j_gene: TRBJ2-6; d_gene: -; v_gene: TRBV9; CDR3nt: TGTGCCAGCAGCGTGTACGCCTCCTCTGGGGCCAACGTCCTGACTTTC; CDR3aa: CASSVYASSGANVLTF
abundance: -; j_gene: TRBJ2-5; d_gene: -; v_gene: TRBV7-9; CDR3nt: TGTGCCAGCAGCTTAATTTATGGCACCATTTGGGAGACCCAGTACTTC; CDR3aa: CASSLIYGTIWETQYF
abundance: -; j_gene: TRBJ2-3; d_gene: -; v_gene: TRBV5-6; CDR3nt: TGTGCCAGCACCCACGTTGGGAAAGTTTCGAGCACAGATACGCAGTATTTT; CDR3aa: CASTHVGKVSSTDTQYF
abundance: -; j_gene: TRBJ2-1; d_gene: -; v_gene: TRBV5-1; CDR3nt: TGCGCCAGCAGCTTCGAGGGACTTTCCTACAATGAGCAGTTCTTC; CDR3aa: CASSFEGLSYNEQFF
abundance: -; j_gene: TRBJ2-1; d_gene: TRBD1; v_gene: TRBV7-3; CDR3nt: TGTGCCAGCAGCTTAGGATATGGGGACGACAGGGGTGAATATGAGCAGTTCTTC; CDR3aa: CASSLGYGDDRGEYEQFF
abundance: -; j_gene: TRBJ2-1; d_gene: TRBD2; v_gene: TRBV7-6; CDR3nt: TGTGCCAGCAGCGTTAGCGGGGGGGCCAACGAGCAGTTCTTC; CDR3aa: CASSVSGGANEQFF
abundance: -; j_gene: TRBJ2-5; d_gene: -; v_gene: TRBV21-1; CDR3nt: TGTGCCAGCAGCAAAGGGGGGGGTTGTCAGACCCAGTACTTC; CDR3aa: CASSKGGGCQTQYF